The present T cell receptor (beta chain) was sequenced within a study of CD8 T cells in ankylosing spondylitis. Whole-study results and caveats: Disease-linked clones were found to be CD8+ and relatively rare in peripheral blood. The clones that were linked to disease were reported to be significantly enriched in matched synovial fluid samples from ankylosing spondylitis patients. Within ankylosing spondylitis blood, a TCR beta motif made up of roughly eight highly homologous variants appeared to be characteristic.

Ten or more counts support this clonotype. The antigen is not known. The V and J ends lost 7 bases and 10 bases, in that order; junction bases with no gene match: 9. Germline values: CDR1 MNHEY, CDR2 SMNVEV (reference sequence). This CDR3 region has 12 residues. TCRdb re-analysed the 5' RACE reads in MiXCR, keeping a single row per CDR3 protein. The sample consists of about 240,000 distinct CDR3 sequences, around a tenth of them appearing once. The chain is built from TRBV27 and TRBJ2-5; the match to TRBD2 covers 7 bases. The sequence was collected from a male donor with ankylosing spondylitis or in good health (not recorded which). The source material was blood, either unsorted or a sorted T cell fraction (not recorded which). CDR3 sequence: CASNGTIIDQYF. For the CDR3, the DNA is TGTGCCAGCAATGGGACTATCATCGACCAGTACTTC.